The next 19 T cell receptor beta chains were all read from a single sample in a study of post-analysis software for immune sequencing data. Overall study findings and caveats: Controls had lower frequencies than patients of a few TRBV segments, which included TRBV5-6, TRBV5-1 and TRBV20-1.

cDNA libraries for TCR beta contained unique molecular identifiers. TCRdb re-called the PCR reads with MiXCR, one entry per CDR3 protein. The sample consists of roughly 430,000 distinct CDR3 sequences, 30% to 45% of them appearing once. What these receptors recognize is not known. The sample was blood. Source of these receptors: a girl aged 2-10 years with multiple sclerosis.

The genes are TRBV7-2 and TRBJ2-5, with D unclear. Trimming took 3 bases from V and 4 from J, leaving 9 bases between them. The CDR3 is made up of 13 amino acids. Germline V gives CDR1 SGHTA, CDR2 FQGNSA. CDR3 sequence: CASSLFRRETQYF. CDR3 coding DNA: TGTGCCAGCAGCTTGTTCAGGCGAGAGACCCAGTACTTC.

V gene TRBV7-9 combines with J gene TRBJ1-2; weak D call: TRBD1 (5 bases). The CDR3 covers 14 residues. The V gene lost 3 bases and the J gene lost 5 bases, with 13 bases spanning the gap. The germline gives CDR1 SEHNR, CDR2 FQNEAQ (reference sequence). Here the CDR3 reads CASSFPRGGYGYTF. In DNA, the CDR3 is TGTGCCAGCAGCTTCCCAAGGGGAGGGTATGGCTACACCTTC.

By sample fraction, this clonotype is medium-sized. The chain couples TRBV20-1 to TRBJ2-5; TRBD2 is a possible D gene (6 bases). The ends were cut back, 1 base at V and 5 bases at J, with 20 bases in the middle. This CDR3 is built from 16 residues. Germline-derived CDR1 and CDR2 are DFQATT and SNEGSKA (reference sequence). CDR3 residues: CSARVEVRRAEETQYF. Written as DNA, the CDR3 is TGCAGTGCTAGAGTAGAAGTTCGGAGGGCCGAGGAGACCCAGTACTTC.

The V gene is TRBV10-3, the J gene TRBJ2-5, with a weak D call TRBD1 (6 bases). The CDR3 sequence is 16 residues long. V gave up 3 bases and J gave up 2 bases, with 16 bases separating them. CDR1 and CDR2 from the germline V gene are ENHRY and SYGVKD. CDR3 protein: CAISDSTTGGQETQYF. CDR3 bases: TGTGCCATCAGTGATTCGACGACAGGAGGTCAAGAGACCCAGTACTTC.

The V gene is TRBV12-3 or TRBV12-4, the J gene TRBJ2-1; the D gene is possibly TRBD2 (6 bases). The CDR3 runs 12 residues. V lost 6 bases and J 7 bases, leaving 10 bases between the germline ends. The CDR3 DNA reads TGTGCCAGCAGACTGAGCGGGAATGAGCAGTTCTTC. Translating it yields CASRLSGNEQFF.

The chain employs TRBV11-2 and TRBJ1-1; possible D gene TRBD1, 5 bases. V was pared by 3 bases and J by 0 bases, with 17 bases between. Germline-derived CDR1 and CDR2 are SGHAT and FQNNGV. The CDR3 is 17 amino acids. The CDR3 region is CASSFPYSREMNTEAFF. CDR3 nucleotides: TGTGCCAGCAGCTTTCCCTACAGCAGGGAGATGAACACTGAAGCTTTCTTT.

The chain recombines TRBV12-3 or TRBV12-4 with TRBJ1-2; TRBD1 matches 7 bases. CDR3 length: 13 amino acids. V lost 6 bases and J lost 3; bases outside the gene matches: 4. The chain's CDR3 is CASRRTGDYGYTF. CDR3 coding DNA: TGTGCCAGCAGACGGACAGGCGACTATGGCTACACCTTC.

The chain couples TRBV5-1 to TRBJ1-5; D not certain. Germline V gene lookup returns CDR1 SGHRS and CDR2 YFSETQ. This CDR3 is 13 amino acids long. Trimming cost V 5 bases and J 3 bases, with 9 bases left between them. The CDR3 sequence is CASREGTNQPQHF. CDR3 in DNA: TGCGCCAGCAGGGAGGGAACCAATCAGCCCCAGCATTTT.

The gene calls are TRBV5-5 and TRBJ2-7; D tentatively fits TRBD1 or TRBD2 (5 bases each). V lost 0 bases to trimming and J lost 1 base, with 17 bases between them. CDR3 length: 17 amino acids. Germline-derived CDR1 and CDR2 are SGHKS and YYEKEE (reference sequence). The CDR3 sequence: CASSLGWAGTGSYEQYF. Written as DNA, the CDR3 is TGTGCCAGCAGCTTGGGATGGGCCGGGACGGGGTCCTACGAGCAGTACTTC. Supplemented by reference TRBV5-5 and TRBJ2-7, the full variable domain reads DAGVTQSPTHLIKTRGQQVTLRCSPISGHKSVSWYQQVLGQGPQFIFQYYEKEERGRGNFPDRFSARQFPNYSSELNVNALLLGDSALYLCASSLGWAGTGSYEQYFGPGTRLTVT.

The CDR3 bases are TGCAGTGCCCTCGGGCCGGAGACCTATGGCTACACCTTC. Protein sequence: CSALGPETYGYTF. The chain recombines TRBV20-1 with TRBJ1-2; D unclear. V was pared by 6 bases and J by 4 bases, with 15 bases between. The CDR3 contains 13 residues. Germline V lookup: CDR1 DFQATT, CDR2 SNEGSKA (reference sequence).

The V and J genes are TRBV12-3 or TRBV12-4 and TRBJ1-4; D ambiguous. The CDR3 spans 13 residues. The V end lost 6 bases, the J end lost 7 bases, and 12 bases lay between the germline ends. CDR3 coding DNA: TGTGCCAGCAGCTCCAATTTGGGTGAAAAACTGTTTTTT. As protein: CASSSNLGEKLFF.

This clonotype was observed a handful of times. The chain recombines TRBV7-9 with TRBJ1-1; D possibly corresponds to TRBD1 (5 bases). The CDR3 has 14 amino acids. Germline values: CDR1 SEHNR, CDR2 FQNEAQ (reference sequence). Trimming left V 6 bases short and J 5 bases short, with 16 bases between. The CDR3 protein is CASRGAGSGTEAFF. The CDR3 nucleotides read TGTGCCAGCAGGGGCGCAGGGTCGGGGACTGAAGCTTTCTTT.

The CDR3, as DNA: TGCGCCAGCAGCTTGGGGTTGTGGACAGGGAACACTGAAGCTTTCTTT. Protein sequence: CASSLGLWTGNTEAFF. The V and J genes are TRBV5-1 and TRBJ1-1; 7 bases agree with TRBD1. Germline V lookup: CDR1 SGHRS, CDR2 YFSETQ. This CDR3 spans 16 amino acids. V trimming: 0 bases; J trimming: 1 base; junction bases outside the gene matches: 6. The entire variable domain, with the rest obtained from reference TRBV5-1 and TRBJ1-1, is as follows: KAGVTQTPRYLIKTRGQQVTLSCSPISGHRSVSWYQQTPGQGLQFLFEYFSETQRNKGNFPGRFSGRQFSNSRSEMNVSTLELGDSALYLCASSLGLWTGNTEAFFGQGTRLTVV.

This clonotype was found a few times. This chain joins TRBV10-3 and TRBJ1-2; a possible D gene is TRBD1 (5 bases). The V and J ends lost 7 bases and 3 bases respectively, with 12 bases between them. Germline V gene data show CDR1 as ENHRY and CDR2 as SYGVKD. This CDR3 comprises 13 residues. The CDR3, as DNA: TGTGCCATCATAGACGCGACAGACTATGGCTACACCTTC. Its translation: CAIIDATDYGYTF.

The chain employs TRBV3-1 and TRBJ2-3; the D is unclear. This CDR3 spans 13 amino acids. V was shortened by 3 bases and J by 0 bases, with 4 bases between the two germline ends. Looked up from germline, CDR1 is LGHDT and CDR2 is YNNKEL (reference sequence). The CDR3 nucleotides read TGTGCCAGCAGCCACACTAGCACAGATACGCAGTATTTT. Its protein product is CASSHTSTDTQYF.

The chain has TRBV6-1 and TRBJ2-7; 7 nucleotides agree with TRBD1. Germline V CDR1 and CDR2: MNHNS, SASEGT. The CDR3 has 18 residues. J gave up 0 bases and V 5 bases, and 16 bases lay outside the gene matches. The CDR3: CASSLRVTGYESSYEQYF. DNA of the CDR3: TGTGCCAGCAGTCTCCGTGTGACAGGGTACGAATCCTCCTACGAGCAGTACTTC.

J is TRBJ1-6 and V is TRBV29-1, with 8 bases that match TRBD1. Per germline, CDR1 SQVTM and CDR2 ANQGSEA. V lost 5 bases and J lost 6; bases outside the gene matches: 3. The CDR3 consists of 13 residues. Here the CDR3 reads CSVKQGVNSPLHF. CDR3 DNA: TGCAGCGTTAAACAGGGGGTTAATTCACCCCTCCACTTT.

The rearrangement uses TRBV3-1 and TRBJ2-5; D tentatively fits TRBD1 or TRBD2 (5 bases each). Germline V gene lookup returns CDR1 LGHDT and CDR2 YNNKEL (reference sequence). The CDR3 covers 17 residues. V was cut by 2 bases and J by 5 bases, with 21 bases left in between. The CDR3 reads CASSQRLVWAGTETQYF. The CDR3 nucleotides are TGTGCCAGCAGCCAAAGATTAGTCTGGGCAGGGACGGAGACCCAGTACTTC.

This clonotype was counted only a few times. The CDR3 sequence: CASSYRGDGEKLFF. The CDR3 nucleotides read TGTGCCAGCAGTTACAGGGGCGACGGTGAAAAACTGTTTTTT. The chain recombines TRBV6-5 with TRBJ1-4; possibly TRBD1 for D (5 bases). The CDR3 is 14 amino acids. The V and J ends lost 2 bases and 7 bases respectively, with 11 bases between them. The germline V gene encodes CDR1 MNHEY and CDR2 SVGAGI.